Shown below are 25 T cell receptor beta chains from a single sample sequenced in a study of shared clonotypes between healthy human individuals. The repertoire was sequenced with immunoSEQ multiplex PCR; TCRdb's copy has only in-frame clones and lacks some. The data contain 400,000 to 500,000 clones, 76% of them singletons. The sample consisted of PBMCs. These TCRs come from a woman aged 35 to 49 in good health. Some clones in this sample may be carry-over from other donors' samples.

The sample holds one count of this clone. The rearrangement links TRBV5-1 to TRBJ1-1; 7 bases are shared with TRBD1. J gave up 1 base and V 0 bases, and 3 bases lay outside the gene matches. The CDR3 spans 15 residues. Germline CDR1 SGHRS, CDR2 YFSETQ. DNA of the CDR3: TGCGCCAGCAGCTTGGAGGCAGGGGGGAACACTGAAGCTTTCTTT. Translated: CASSLEAGGNTEAFF.

The V gene is TRBV18, the J gene TRBJ1-1; D gene ambiguous. The CDR3 extends over 16 amino acids. Per germline, CDR1 KGHSH and CDR2 LQKENI. The V gene lost 3 bases and the J gene lost 0 bases, with 14 bases spanning the gap. CDR3 in DNA: TGTGCCAGCTCACCCAGAGGTGCCCTTCTGAACACTGAAGCTTTCTTT. This encodes CASSPRGALLNTEAFF.

The chain carries TRBV28 and TRBJ2-7; D gene ambiguous. Trimming left V 4 bases short and J 0 bases short, with 4 bases between. This CDR3 contains 12 residues. The germline CDR1 and CDR2 sequences are MDHEN and SYDVKM. CDR3 nucleotide sequence: TGTGCCAGCAGTTATAACTCCTACGAGCAGTACTTC. Translated, it gives CASSYNSYEQYF.

CDR3 amino acids: CASSGVQGPESTQYF. CDR3 nucleotide sequence: TGTGCCAGCTCAGGTGTACAGGGTCCGGAATCGACCCAGTACTTC. The rearrangement uses TRBV18 and TRBJ2-5, with D possibly TRBD1 on 6 matching bases. The CDR3 is 15 residues long. V was trimmed by 5 bases and J by 7 bases, leaving 20 bases between them. Germline values: CDR1 KGHSH, CDR2 LQKENI.

A word on this clone: The sample carries other DNA sequences with the same CDR3. The CDR3 region has the DNA TGTGCCAGCAGTTTAGGAGGGGCGGGCACAGATACGCAGTATTTT. Translated: CASSLGGAGTDTQYF. This chain links TRBV28 with TRBJ2-3; weak D call: TRBD2 (6 bases). The CDR3 has 15 residues. V lost 2 bases, J lost 1 base, and 10 bases lay in between. Germline loops: CDR1 MDHEN, CDR2 SYDVKM.

V is TRBV15 and J is TRBJ2-5; no clear D gene. This CDR3 spans 13 amino acids. Germline values: CDR1 LNHNV, CDR2 YYDKDF (reference sequence). Trimming removed 6 bases from V and 0 bases from J, with 8 bases in between. The CDR3 loop reads CATSTRYQETQYF. In DNA, the CDR3 is TGTGCCACCAGTACCCGGTACCAAGAGACCCAGTACTTC.

This chain links TRBV5-1 with TRBJ2-3; tentative D call: TRBD1 (6 bases). V was trimmed by 1 base and J by 2 bases, leaving 8 bases between them. The CDR3 loop spans 14 amino acids. In germline, CDR1 is SGHRS, CDR2 YFSETQ. The CDR3 loop is CASSLKGDTDTQYF. The CDR3 region has the DNA TGCGCCAGCAGCTTGAAGGGGGACACAGATACGCAGTATTTT.

J is TRBJ1-2 and V is TRBV4-1; TRBD1 matches at 7 bases. Looked up from germline, CDR1 is MGHRA and CDR2 is YSYEKL. Trimming removed 4 bases from V and 8 bases from J; junction bases left unmatched: 10. CDR3 length equals 14 residues. The CDR3 here is CASSPRDRFLGYTF. The CDR3 DNA is TGCGCCAGCAGCCCCCGGGACAGATTCCTGGGCTACACCTTC.

The V gene is TRBV13, the J gene TRBJ2-7; D perhaps matches TRBD2 (6 bases). Germline lookup yields CDR1 PRHDT and CDR2 FYEKMQ (reference sequence). V dropped 5 bases and J dropped 9 bases, with 17 bases sitting between them. The CDR3 has 13 residues. The CDR3 here is CASSLLPAGGQYF. The CDR3 DNA reads as TGTGCCAGCAGCCTCCTACCAGCGGGTGGGCAGTACTTC.

A word on this clone: A much more abundant neighbour one base away suggests this may be a read error. V gene TRBV27 combines with J gene TRBJ2-7; 12 bases agree with TRBD1. CDR1 MNHEY and CDR2 SMNVEV come from the germline V gene (reference sequence). The CDR3 runs to 15 residues. As DNA, the CDR3 is TGTGCCAGCAGTTCCCCGGGACAGGGGGCATACGGGCAGTACTTC. This sequence encodes CASSSPGQGAYGQYF.

This clone was picked up many times. The sample holds other DNA sequences that translate to the same CDR3. V usage is TRBV30 and J usage is TRBJ2-6; D call uncertain. V gave up 0 bases and J gave up 0 bases, with 6 bases separating them. Germline CDR1 reads GTSNPN; CDR2 reads SVGIG (reference sequence). The CDR3 is 15 amino acids. The CDR3 protein is CAWSVAPSGANVLTF. The CDR3 DNA follows: TGTGCCTGGAGTGTAGCCCCCTCTGGGGCCAACGTCCTGACTTTC. Full variable domain (outside the CDR3, taken from reference TRBV30 and TRBJ2-6): SQTIHQWPATLVQPVGSPLSLECTVEGTSNPNLYWYRQAAGRGLQLLFYSVGIGQISSEVPQNLSASRPQDRQFILSSKKLLLSDSGFYLCAWSVAPSGANVLTFGAGSRLTVL.

The chain carries TRBV5-1 and TRBJ2-5; 9 positions match TRBD1. The CDR3 is made up of 16 amino acids. The junction had 13 bases not matched to a gene; V was cut back by 4 bases and J by 6 bases. Germline assignment: CDR1 SGHRS and CDR2 YFSETQ. In DNA, the CDR3 is TGCGCCAGCAGCGGGGTGGTGGGACAGGGCGGAAAGACCCAGTACTTC. Translated: CASSGVVGQGGKTQYF.

Comment on this clone: Relative to the germline gene, one junction end is altered; a read error may explain this. The CDR3 DNA is TGTGCTAGCAGCACCCGGACTAGCCCACAAGAGACCCAGTACTTC. Its protein product is CASSTRTSPQETQYF. The chain combines TRBV7-7 with TRBJ2-5; 8 nucleotides agree with TRBD2. Germline assignment: CDR1 SSHAT and CDR2 FNYEAQ (reference sequence). The CDR3 is made up of 15 amino acids.

This clone was picked up many times. Other DNA sequences of this sample code for an identical CDR3. This chain joins TRBV5-4 and TRBJ2-7, with D possibly matching TRBD1 (5 bases). CDR1 is SGHNT, CDR2 YYREEE, per germline (reference sequence). V dropped 0 bases and J dropped 6 bases, with 13 bases sitting between them. CDR3 length: 14 amino acids. CDR3 nucleotides: TGTGCCAGCAGCTTGGGGGCAGGGTTGGGCGAGCAGTACTTC. Residues: CASSLGAGLGEQYF. Using reference TRBV5-4 and TRBJ2-7 for the parts outside the CDR3, the full variable domain is ETGVTQSPTHLIKTRGQQVTLRCSSQSGHNTVSWYQQALGQGPQFIFQYYREEENGRGNFPPRFSGLQFPNYSSELNVNALELDDSALYLCASSLGAGLGEQYFGPGTRLTVT.

V usage is TRBV11-2 and J usage is TRBJ2-5; D not certain. The CDR3 contains 13 residues. The V end was cut by 6 bases, the J end by 2 bases, with 10 bases between. Germline V CDR1 and CDR2: SGHAT, FQNNGV. CDR3 region: CASSMDPQETQYF. DNA for the CDR3: TGTGCCAGCAGTATGGACCCTCAAGAGACCCAGTACTTC.

This chain uses TRBV6-1 with TRBJ2-3; the D gene could be TRBD1 or TRBD2 (5 bases each). V lost 4 bases and J 0 bases, leaving 8 bases between the germline ends. CDR1 and CDR2 from the germline V gene are MNHNS and SASEGT. The CDR3 runs to 14 residues. The CDR3 loop is CASSGDGSTDTQYF. The CDR3 DNA reads TGTGCCAGCAGTGGGGACGGGAGCACAGATACGCAGTATTTT.

The rearrangement joins TRBV29-1 to TRBJ2-1; perhaps TRBD1 as D (6 bases). Germline loops: CDR1 SQVTM, CDR2 ANQGSEA. Trimming took 7 bases from V and 4 from J, leaving 8 bases between them. This CDR3 spans 11 amino acids. The CDR3 coding sequence is TGCAGCGGCACAGGGTACAATGAGCAGTTCTTC. Protein: CSGTGYNEQFF.

About this clone itself: Only one base separates this from a far larger clonotype, so it likely reflects a read error. This sample also contains other DNA sequences that code for the same CDR3. CDR3 residues: CASSSPWGRTDTQYF. The CDR3 DNA follows: TGTGCCAGTAGCTCTCCTTGGGGGAGGACAGATACGCAGTATTTT. V gene TRBV5-4 combines with J gene TRBJ2-3; maybe TRBD2 (6 bases). This CDR3 has 15 amino acids. Germline CDR1 is SGHNT and CDR2 is YYREEE (reference sequence).

This sequence joins TRBV19 and TRBJ2-1; the match to TRBD1 covers 10 bases. CDR3 length: 15 residues. The V and J ends lost 5 bases and 1 base, in that order; junction bases with no gene match: 2. CDR1 LNHDA and CDR2 SQIVND come from the germline V gene (reference sequence). For the CDR3, the DNA is TGTGCCAGTAGTGTGGACAGGGGGTCCTACAATGAGCAGTTCTTC. It encodes CASSVDRGSYNEQFF.

V usage is TRBV27 and J usage is TRBJ1-2, with D possibly TRBD1 on 5 matching bases. Trimming pared 6 bases from V and 4 bases from J, leaving 12 bases between. This CDR3 is 13 amino acids long. Germline loops: CDR1 MNHEY, CDR2 SMNVEV (reference sequence). The CDR3 DNA reads TGTGCCAGCAGCCCTTGGGGCCCCTATGGCTACACCTTC. Its protein product is CASSPWGPYGYTF.

This clone was counted only a few times. The rearrangement links TRBV6-5 to TRBJ1-1; 8 bases line up with TRBD1. The germline V gene has CDR1 MNHEY and CDR2 SVGAGI. The junction had 3 bases not matched to a gene; V was cut back by 0 bases and J by 6 bases. This CDR3 is built from 14 residues. The CDR3 sequence is CASSYSQGASEAFF. The CDR3 DNA reads TGTGCCAGCAGTTACTCTCAGGGGGCGTCTGAAGCTTTCTTT.

This CDR3 reads CSVLGQGATGANVLTF. DNA of the CDR3: TGCAGCGTCCTCGGACAGGGGGCGACTGGGGCCAACGTCCTGACTTTC. The chain has TRBV29-1 and TRBJ2-6, with 11 bases fitting TRBD1. The V segment lost 6 bases and the J segment 2 bases; nucleotides outside the gene matches: 6. The germline CDR1 and CDR2 sequences are SQVTM and ANQGSEA. The CDR3 runs to 16 residues.

This clone was counted between two and nine times. V gene TRBV7-8 combines with J gene TRBJ2-3, with 8 bases matching TRBD2. CDR1 and CDR2 (germline): SGHVS, FQNEAQ. V gave up 3 bases and J gave up 2 bases; unmatched junction bases: 4. CDR3 size: 15 residues. The CDR3: CASSLAGGITDTQYF. The CDR3 region has the DNA TGTGCCAGCAGCTTGGCGGGGGGAATCACAGATACGCAGTATTTT.

The chain is built from TRBV7-9 and TRBJ1-3, with TRBD1 matching 10 bases. The CDR3 has 14 residues. Germline trimming cut 6 bases from V and 2 bases from J; bases unmatched to any gene: 1. The germline V gene has CDR1 SEHNR and CDR2 FQNEAQ (reference sequence). The CDR3 protein is CASSGTGAGNTIYF. In DNA form, the CDR3 reads TGTGCCAGCAGTGGGACAGGGGCTGGAAACACCATATATTTT.

The V and J genes are TRBV6-7 and TRBJ2-1; 13 positions agree with TRBD2. Being an ORF, TRBV6-7 has a function that is uncertain. J was trimmed by 8 bases and V by 6 bases; bases with no gene match: 13. The CDR3 is 17 residues long. This chain's CDR3 is CASSLFLTSGRWYEQFF. The DNA of the CDR3 is TGTGCCAGCAGCCTATTCCTGACTAGCGGGAGGTGGTATGAGCAGTTCTTC.